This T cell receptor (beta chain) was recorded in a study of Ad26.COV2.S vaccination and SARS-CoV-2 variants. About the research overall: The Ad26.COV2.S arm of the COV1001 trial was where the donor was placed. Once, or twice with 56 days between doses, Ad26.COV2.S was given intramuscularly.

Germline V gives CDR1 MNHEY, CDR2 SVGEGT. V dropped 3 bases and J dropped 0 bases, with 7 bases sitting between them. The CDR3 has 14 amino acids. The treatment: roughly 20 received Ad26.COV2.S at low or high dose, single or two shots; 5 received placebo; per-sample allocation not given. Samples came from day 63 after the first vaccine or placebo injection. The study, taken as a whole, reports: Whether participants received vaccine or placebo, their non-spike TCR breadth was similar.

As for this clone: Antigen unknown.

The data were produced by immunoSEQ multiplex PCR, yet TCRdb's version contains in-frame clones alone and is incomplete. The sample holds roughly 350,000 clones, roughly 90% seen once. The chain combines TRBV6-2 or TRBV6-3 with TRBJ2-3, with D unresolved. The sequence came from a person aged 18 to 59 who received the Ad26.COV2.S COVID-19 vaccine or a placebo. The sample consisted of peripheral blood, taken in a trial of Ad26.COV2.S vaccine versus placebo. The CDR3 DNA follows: TGTGCCAGCAGTTATGTGACGAGCACAGATACGCAGTATTTT. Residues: CASSYVTSTDTQYF.